Presented here are 11 T cell receptor beta chains from one specimen sequenced in a study of blood T cell repertoires in COVID-19. Using immunoSEQ multiplex PCR, the repertoire was profiled, and TCRdb retains in-frame clones only, with some absent. The sample yields hundreds of thousands of clones, around nine tenths seen once. Material: peripheral blood. The receptors here all came from a woman in her sixties with COVID-19, enrolled during active disease.

The CDR3 DNA reads TGTGCCAGCAGCCTAGGGACAGGGATGAACACTGAAGCTTTCTTT. This gives the protein CASSLGTGMNTEAFF. The V call is TRBV3-1 (or the pseudogene TRBV3-2), the J call TRBJ1-1, with 9 bases aligning to TRBD1. After removal of 4 bases from V and 0 bases from J, the junction contained 3 bases not matched to a gene. This CDR3 has 15 amino acids. CDR1 LGHDT and CDR2 YNNKEL come from the germline V gene (reference sequence).

The V gene is TRBV10-3, the J gene TRBJ1-4; possible D gene TRBD1, 6 bases. V lost 0 bases, J lost 7 bases, and 9 bases lay in between. Per germline, CDR1 ENHRY and CDR2 SYGVKD. This CDR3 has 14 residues. This chain's CDR3 is CAISESTGSEKLFF. The CDR3 DNA reads TGTGCCATCAGTGAGTCCACAGGGAGTGAAAAACTGTTTTTT.

V and J are TRBV15 and TRBJ1-4; TRBD1 aligns across 7 bases. Trimming at V came to 0 bases and at J to 7 bases, leaving 2 bases not matched to a gene. CDR3 length: 14 residues. CDR1 is LNHNV, CDR2 YYDKDF, per germline (reference sequence). The CDR3 DNA follows: TGTGCCACCAGCAGAGATAGACAGGGTGAAAAACTGTTTTTT. It is translated as CATSRDRQGEKLFF.

V and J are TRBV4-2 and TRBJ2-1; 10 nucleotides agree with TRBD2. CDR1 is LGHNA, CDR2 YNFKEQ, per germline. V gave up 8 bases and J gave up 10 bases; unmatched junction bases: 2. The CDR3 is 11 residues long. CDR3 protein: CASQLAGEQFF. The DNA for the CDR3 is TGTGCCAGCCAACTAGCGGGGGAGCAGTTCTTC.

This clone was picked up one time. The chain has TRBV6-5 and TRBJ2-5, with D uncertain. V was trimmed by 4 bases and J by 5 bases, leaving 14 bases between them. The CDR3 length is 14 residues. The V gene's germline CDR1 is MNHEY and CDR2 SVGAGI. Here the CDR3 DNA reads TGTGCCAGCAGTTCCAGGCCAGCCGGCGAGACCCAGTACTTC. It yields the protein CASSSRPAGETQYF.

The J gene is TRBJ2-2, the V gene TRBV18; a weak D match, TRBD1 (5 bases). Between the trimmed V and J ends, which lost 3 bases and 6 bases, there was a span of 8 bases. Germline loops: CDR1 KGHSH, CDR2 LQKENI. The CDR3 is made up of 13 amino acids. CDR3 residues: CASSPMGPGELFF. The DNA for the CDR3 is TGTGCCAGCTCACCCATGGGGCCCGGGGAGCTGTTTTTT.

The V and J genes are TRBV3-1 (or the pseudogene TRBV3-2) and TRBJ1-2, with no clear D. The CDR3 contains 17 residues. Per the germline V gene, CDR1 is LGHDT and CDR2 is YNNKEL (reference sequence). Deletions cut 0 bases from V and 0 bases from J, with 14 bases between. In nucleotides, the CDR3 is TGTGCCAGCAGCCAAGAACAGCTGGGGAGAGCTAACTATGGCTACACCTTC. Translation gives CASSQEQLGRANYGYTF.

V is TRBV6-5 and J is TRBJ2-7, with a possible D match to TRBD1 (5 bases). Trimming removed 0 bases from V and 1 base from J, with 7 bases in between. The CDR3 has 14 residues. Germline V gene sequence: CDR1 MNHEY, CDR2 SVGAGI. In DNA, the CDR3 is TGTGCCAGCAGTTACTCCCCAGGGTCCTACGAGCAGTACTTC. Its translation: CASSYSPGSYEQYF.

The genes are TRBV11-2 and TRBJ1-3, with 7 nucleotides matching TRBD1. V dropped 5 bases and J dropped 2; count of bases not matched to a gene: 6. CDR1 and CDR2 (germline): SGHAT, FQNNGV. CDR3 size: 15 residues. CDR3 sequence: CASSPGGGPGNTIYF. CDR3 DNA: TGTGCCAGCAGCCCAGGGGGAGGCCCTGGAAACACCATATATTTT.

The rearrangement uses TRBV11-3 and TRBJ2-1, with TRBD2 matching 9 bases. Trimming cost V 0 bases and J 3 bases; bases outside gene matches: 6. The CDR3 sequence is 17 residues long. Germline loops: CDR1 SGHNT, CDR2 YENEEA. The CDR3 sequence: CASSLDTSGSFYNEQFF. The CDR3 DNA follows: TGTGCCAGCAGCTTAGACACTAGCGGGTCTTTCTACAATGAGCAGTTCTTC.

CDR3 loop: CAWSVWGPEAFF. Written as DNA, the CDR3 is TGTGCCTGGAGTGTCTGGGGCCCTGAAGCTTTCTTT. The chain uses TRBV30 and TRBJ1-1, with a possible D match to TRBD1 (5 bases). Germline V gene lookup returns CDR1 GTSNPN and CDR2 SVGIG (reference sequence). The CDR3 totals 12 residues. V was shortened by 0 bases and J by 6 bases, with 8 bases between the two germline ends.